This T cell receptor (beta chain) is drawn from a study of OX40 agonist ivuxolimab in advanced cancers. Study summary: There were three patients with partial responses, one having hepatocellular carcinoma and two cutaneous melanoma.

CDR1 is SGHNT, CDR2 YYREEE, per germline (reference sequence). The CDR3 runs 15 residues. V was clipped by 3 bases and J by 4 bases; unmatched bases: 7. Comment on this clone: Its antigen is still unknown.

TCRdb keeps only in-frame clones here, not all; method: immunoSEQ multiplex PCR. The sample holds fewer than 18,000 clones, around 75% seen once. Findings and limits, study-wide: The average count of expanded clones was higher among CD8+ T cells than among CD4+.

The sample here was CD4+ or CD8+ T cells sorted from blood, taken in a trial of the OX40 agonist ivuxolimab. This rearrangement joins TRBV5-4 to TRBJ1-2, with TRBD1 matching 9 bases. The receptor was isolated from an adult with an advanced solid tumor such as melanoma, head and neck, liver or kidney cancer. The CDR3 protein is CASSSMTGGSYGYTF. In DNA form, the CDR3 reads TGTGCCAGCAGCTCAATGACAGGGGGGAGCTATGGCTACACCTTC.